The 3 T cell receptor beta chains given below trace back to one sample, sequenced in a study of blood T cell repertoires in COVID-19. Generated by immunoSEQ multiplex PCR, the TCRdb table keeps only in-frame clones and is missing some. This table holds 200,000 to 250,000 clones, approximately 80% found once. Sequenced sample: peripheral blood. The receptor set was obtained from a human donor in a cohort sampled during active COVID-19.

J is TRBJ2-3 and V is TRBV28; a possible D gene is TRBD2 (7 bases). CDR1 and CDR2 from the germline V gene are MDHEN and SYDVKM. The ends were cut back, 3 bases at V and 3 bases at J, with 13 bases in the middle. The CDR3 is 15 amino acids. CDR3 region: CASSFPGEGTDTQYF. In DNA form, the CDR3 reads TGTGCCAGCAGTTTCCCAGGGGAGGGAACAGATACGCAGTATTTT.

The chain joins TRBV4-3 to TRBJ2-1; 9 bases agree with TRBD2. J was trimmed by 3 bases and V by 5 bases; bases with no gene match: 2. Germline CDR1 and CDR2: LGHNA and YSLEER. The CDR3 is 14 residues long. CDR3 DNA sequence: TGCGCCAGCAGCATAGCGGGGGACTACAATGAGCAGTTCTTC. Translated: CASSIAGDYNEQFF.

The DNA for the CDR3 is TGCGCCAGCAGCCGCAGGACAGGGCTAAATGGAAACACCATATATTTT. It codes for CASSRRTGLNGNTIYF. V is TRBV4-1 and J is TRBJ1-3; 8 bases map to TRBD1. There are 16 residues in the CDR3. V shed 4 bases, J shed 3 bases, and the junction held 8 bases outside the gene matches. The germline V gene encodes CDR1 MGHRA and CDR2 YSYEKL.